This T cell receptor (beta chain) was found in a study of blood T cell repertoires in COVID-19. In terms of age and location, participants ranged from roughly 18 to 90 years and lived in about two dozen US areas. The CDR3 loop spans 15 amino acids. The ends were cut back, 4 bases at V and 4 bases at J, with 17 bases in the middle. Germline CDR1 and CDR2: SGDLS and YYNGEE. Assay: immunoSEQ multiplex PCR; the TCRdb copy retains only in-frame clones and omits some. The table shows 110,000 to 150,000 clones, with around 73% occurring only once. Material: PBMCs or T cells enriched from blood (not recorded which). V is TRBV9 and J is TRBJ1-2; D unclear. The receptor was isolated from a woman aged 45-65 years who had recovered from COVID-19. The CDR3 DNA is TGTGCCAGCAGCTCCCAACTGAGGCAGCGCTATGGCTACACCTTC. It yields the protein CASSSQLRQRYGYTF.